This record concerns one T cell receptor (beta chain) sequence. Its antigen is not known. The CDR3 loop spans 15 amino acids. Germline assignment: CDR1 MNHNS and CDR2 SASEGT. Template-switch reactions added UMIs with a 6-nucleotide sample barcode. TCRdb re-called the 5' RACE reads and gives one entry per CDR3 protein, without DNA. This sample lists about 350,000 distinct CDR3 sequences; its ten largest clones have around 2%. The data are from a study of monozygotic twins with inflammatory bowel disease. Study-wide points: Healthy co-twins had higher TCRbeta inverse Simpson diversity than their IBD twins.

Blood samples of 2 to 3 ml were drawn from every donor. The sequencing input was blood. The chain recombines TRBV6-1 with TRBJ2-5; without DNA, the TCRdb call of TRBD1 cannot be checked. The receptor was derived from a human donor with ulcerative colitis or Crohn's disease, or a healthy co-twin of an affected twin (not recorded which). Here the CDR3 reads CASSAGQSGEETQYF.